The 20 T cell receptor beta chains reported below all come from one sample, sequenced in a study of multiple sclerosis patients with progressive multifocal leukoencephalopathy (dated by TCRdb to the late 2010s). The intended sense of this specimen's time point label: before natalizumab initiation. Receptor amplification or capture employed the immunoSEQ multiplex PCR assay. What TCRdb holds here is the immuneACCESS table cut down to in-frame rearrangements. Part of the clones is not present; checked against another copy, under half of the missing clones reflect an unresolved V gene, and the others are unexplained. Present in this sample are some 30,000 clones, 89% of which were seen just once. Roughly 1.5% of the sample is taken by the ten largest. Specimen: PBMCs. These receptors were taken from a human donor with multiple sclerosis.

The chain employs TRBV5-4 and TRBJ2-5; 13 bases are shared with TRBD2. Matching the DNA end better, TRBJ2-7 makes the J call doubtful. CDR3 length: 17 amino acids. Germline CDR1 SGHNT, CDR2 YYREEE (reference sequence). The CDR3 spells CASSFGLAGAPSYEQYF. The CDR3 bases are TGTGCCAGCAGCTTTGGACTAGCGGGAGCTCCCTCCTACGAGCAGTACTTC.

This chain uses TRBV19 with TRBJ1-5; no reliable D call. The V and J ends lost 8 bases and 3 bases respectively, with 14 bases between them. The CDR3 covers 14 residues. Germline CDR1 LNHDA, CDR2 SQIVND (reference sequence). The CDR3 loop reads CASAPESNNQPQHF. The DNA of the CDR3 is TGTGCCAGTGCTCCGGAGTCCAACAATCAGCCCCAGCATTTT.

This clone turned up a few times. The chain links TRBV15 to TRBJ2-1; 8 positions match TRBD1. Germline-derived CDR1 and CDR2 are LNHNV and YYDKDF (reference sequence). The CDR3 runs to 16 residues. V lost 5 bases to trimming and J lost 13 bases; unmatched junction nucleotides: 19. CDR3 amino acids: CATSAHSGTGPSNQFF. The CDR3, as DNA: TGTGCCACCAGCGCGCACTCCGGGACAGGCCCCTCCAATCAGTTCTTC.

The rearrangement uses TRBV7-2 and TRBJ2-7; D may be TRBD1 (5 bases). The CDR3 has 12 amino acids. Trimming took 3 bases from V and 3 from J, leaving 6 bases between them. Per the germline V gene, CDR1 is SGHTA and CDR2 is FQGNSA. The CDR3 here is CASSFDSYEQYF. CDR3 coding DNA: TGTGCCAGCAGCTTTGACAGCTACGAGCAGTACTTC.

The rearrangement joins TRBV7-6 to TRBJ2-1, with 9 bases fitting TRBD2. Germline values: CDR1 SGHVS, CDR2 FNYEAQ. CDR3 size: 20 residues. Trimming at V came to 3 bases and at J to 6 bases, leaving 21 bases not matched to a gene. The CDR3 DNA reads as TGTGCCAGCAGCTTTCGGCTAGCGGGAACCCTCCACCTCCCGCTCAATGAGCAGTTCTTC. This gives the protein CASSFRLAGTLHLPLNEQFF.

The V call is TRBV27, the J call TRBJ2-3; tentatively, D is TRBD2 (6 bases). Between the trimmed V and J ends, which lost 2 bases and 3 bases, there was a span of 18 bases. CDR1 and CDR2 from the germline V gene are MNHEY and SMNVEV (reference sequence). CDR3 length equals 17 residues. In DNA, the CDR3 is TGTGCCAGCAGTTTAGATCCTACTAGCAGAGATACAGATACGCAGTATTTT. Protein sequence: CASSLDPTSRDTDTQYF.

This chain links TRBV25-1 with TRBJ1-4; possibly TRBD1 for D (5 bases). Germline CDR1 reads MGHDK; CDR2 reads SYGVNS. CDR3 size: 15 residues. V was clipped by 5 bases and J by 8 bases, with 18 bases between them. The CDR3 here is CASSPTGRNMEKLFF. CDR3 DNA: TGTGCCAGCAGTCCTACGGGGCGGAATATGGAAAAACTGTTTTTT.

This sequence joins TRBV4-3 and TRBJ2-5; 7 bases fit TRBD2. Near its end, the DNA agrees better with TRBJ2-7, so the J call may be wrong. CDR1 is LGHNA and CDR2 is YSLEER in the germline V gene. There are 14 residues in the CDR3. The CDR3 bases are TGCGCCAGCAGCCGTTCTAGCGGAGACTACGAGCAGTACTTC. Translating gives CASSRSSGDYEQYF.

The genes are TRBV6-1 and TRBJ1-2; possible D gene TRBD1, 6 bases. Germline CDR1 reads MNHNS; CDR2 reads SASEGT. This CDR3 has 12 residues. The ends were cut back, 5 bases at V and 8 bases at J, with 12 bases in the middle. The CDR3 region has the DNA TGTGCCAGCAGTCCCACAGGGATCGGCTACACCTTC. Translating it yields CASSPTGIGYTF.

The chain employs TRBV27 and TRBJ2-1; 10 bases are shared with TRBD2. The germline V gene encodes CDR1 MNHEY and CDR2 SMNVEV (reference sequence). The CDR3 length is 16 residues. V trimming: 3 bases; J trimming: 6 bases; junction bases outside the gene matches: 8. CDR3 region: CASSFFSSGRANEQFF. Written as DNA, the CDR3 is TGTGCCAGCAGTTTTTTTTCGAGCGGGAGGGCCAATGAGCAGTTCTTC.

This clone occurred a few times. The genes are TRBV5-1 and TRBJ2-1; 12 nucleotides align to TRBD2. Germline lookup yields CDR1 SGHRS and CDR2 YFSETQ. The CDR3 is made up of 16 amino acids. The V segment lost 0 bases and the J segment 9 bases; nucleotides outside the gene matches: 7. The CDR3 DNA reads TGCGCCAGCAGCTTGGCCGCGACTAGCGGGAGTGGTGAGCAGTTCTTC. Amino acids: CASSLAATSGSGEQFF. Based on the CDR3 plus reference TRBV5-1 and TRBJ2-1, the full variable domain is KAGVTQTPRYLIKTRGQQVTLSCSPISGHRSVSWYQQTPGQGLQFLFEYFSETQRNKGNFPGRFSGRQFSNSRSEMNVSTLELGDSALYLCASSLAATSGSGEQFFGPGTRLTVL.

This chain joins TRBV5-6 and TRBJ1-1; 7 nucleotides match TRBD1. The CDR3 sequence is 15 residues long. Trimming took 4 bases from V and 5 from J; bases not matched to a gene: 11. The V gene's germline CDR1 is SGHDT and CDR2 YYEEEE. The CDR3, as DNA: TGTGCCAGCAGCCGGCAGGGGGTGGTTATTACTGAAGCTTTCTTT. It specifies CASSRQGVVITEAFF.

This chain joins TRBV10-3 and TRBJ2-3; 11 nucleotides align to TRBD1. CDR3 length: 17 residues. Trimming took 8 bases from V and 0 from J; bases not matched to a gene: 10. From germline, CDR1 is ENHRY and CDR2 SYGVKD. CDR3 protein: CAIQERGDRGSTDTQYF. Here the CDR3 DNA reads TGTGCCATCCAAGAGAGGGGGGACAGGGGGAGCACAGATACGCAGTATTTT.

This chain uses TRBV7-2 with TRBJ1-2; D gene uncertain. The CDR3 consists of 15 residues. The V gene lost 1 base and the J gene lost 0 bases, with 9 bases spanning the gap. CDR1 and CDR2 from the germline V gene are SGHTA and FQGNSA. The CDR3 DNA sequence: TGTGCCAGCAGCTTAGGCCGGCCTTCTAACTATGGCTACACCTTC. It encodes CASSLGRPSNYGYTF.

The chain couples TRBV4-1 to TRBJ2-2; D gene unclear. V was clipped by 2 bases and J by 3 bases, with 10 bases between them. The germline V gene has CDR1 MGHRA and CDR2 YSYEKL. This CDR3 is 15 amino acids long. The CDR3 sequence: CASSQHPLDTGELFF. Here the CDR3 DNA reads TGCGCCAGCAGCCAACACCCCCTTGACACCGGGGAGCTGTTTTTT.

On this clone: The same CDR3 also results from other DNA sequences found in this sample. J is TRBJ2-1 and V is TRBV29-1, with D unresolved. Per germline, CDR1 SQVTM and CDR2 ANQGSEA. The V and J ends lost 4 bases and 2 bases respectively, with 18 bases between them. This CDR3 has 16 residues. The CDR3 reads CSVALVGESPYNEQFF. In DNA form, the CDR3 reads TGCAGCGTTGCATTAGTCGGAGAGAGTCCCTACAATGAGCAGTTCTTC.

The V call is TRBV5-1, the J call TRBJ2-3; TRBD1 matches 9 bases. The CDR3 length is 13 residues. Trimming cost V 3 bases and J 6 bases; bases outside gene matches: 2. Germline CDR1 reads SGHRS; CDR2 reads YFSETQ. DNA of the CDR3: TGCGCCAGCAGCTGGACAGGGGCGGATACGCAGTATTTT. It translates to CASSWTGADTQYF.

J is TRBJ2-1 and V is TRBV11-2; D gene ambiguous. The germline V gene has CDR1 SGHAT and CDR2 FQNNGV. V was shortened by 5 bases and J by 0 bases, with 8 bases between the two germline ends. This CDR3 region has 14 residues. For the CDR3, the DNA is TGTGCCAGCAGCCGAAGTTACTCCTACAATGAGCAGTTCTTC. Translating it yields CASSRSYSYNEQFF.

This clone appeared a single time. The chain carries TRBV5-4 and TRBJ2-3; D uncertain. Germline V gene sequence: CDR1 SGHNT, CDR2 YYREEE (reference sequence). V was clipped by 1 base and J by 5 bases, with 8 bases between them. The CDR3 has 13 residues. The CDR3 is CASSLKAIDTQYF. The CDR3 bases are TGTGCCAGCAGCTTGAAGGCTATAGATACGCAGTATTTT.

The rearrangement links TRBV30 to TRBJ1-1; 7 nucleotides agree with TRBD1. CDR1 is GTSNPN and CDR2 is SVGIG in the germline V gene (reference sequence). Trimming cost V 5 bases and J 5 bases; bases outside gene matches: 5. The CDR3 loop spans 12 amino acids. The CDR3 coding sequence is TGTGCCTGGTCTACAGGGGTGACTGAAGCTTTCTTT. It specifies CAWSTGVTEAFF.